This is a list of T cell receptor beta chains from one sample in a study of control samples from healthy donors and cancer patients. The method was immunoSEQ multiplex PCR; TCRdb's version includes in-frame clones alone and lacks a portion of them. The sample records about 120,000 clones, around 88% being singletons. Sequencing input: blood. All receptors derive from a man aged 35 to 55 in good health. Each CDR3 is given with its conserved first and last residue. The order of the fields is J gene, D gene, clone size, V gene, CDR3 DNA, CDR3 protein. A D gene is named only where the DNA matches it firmly. For some rows the clone size is stated as once, few or many, or as a class when expanded; others skip it.

>TRBJ2-2|TRBD2|.|TRBV6-4
TGTGCCAGCAGTGACGGGGGGGACACCGGGGAGCTGTTTTTT
CASSDGGDTGELFF
>TRBJ1-1|.|.|TRBV10-2
TGCGCCAGCCGGACGGGGGAGAGGAACACTGAAGCTTTCTTT
CASRTGERNTEAFF
>TRBJ2-2|.|.|TRBV5-1
TGCGCCAGCAGCTCCTTAATAGCTAACACCGGGGAGCTGTTTTTT
CASSSLIANTGELFF
>TRBJ2-4|.|.|TRBV5-6
TGTGCCAGCAGCCCAAGGGGCCGAGGTTACATTCAGTACTTC
CASSPRGRGYIQYF
>TRBJ1-5|TRBD1|.|TRBV5-6
TGTGCCAGCAGCCTGACAGGGAATCAGCCCCAGCATTTT
CASSLTGNQPQHF
>TRBJ1-2|.|.|TRBV28
TGTGCCAGCAGTGTACGTAACTATGGCTACACCTTC
CASSVRNYGYTF
>TRBJ1-1|.|.|TRBV6-1
TGTGCCAGCAGTGAAGCGCTTACAGGGCTAAACACTGAAGCTTTCTTT
CASSEALTGLNTEAFF
>TRBJ2-2|.|few|TRBV30
TGTGCCGGGACCTTAAACAACGCGAACACCGGGGAGCTGTTTTTT
CAGTLNNANTGELFF
>TRBJ1-5|TRBD1|.|TRBV2
TGTGCCAGCAGTTTCAGGGGGGGCAATCAGCCCCAGCATTTT
CASSFRGGNQPQHF
>TRBJ2-7|.|.|TRBV24-1
TGTGCCACCAGTGATTTTACAGGCTACGAGCAGTACTTC
CATSDFTGYEQYF
>TRBJ1-2|.|.|TRBV6-5
TGTGCCAGCAGGGACGTGGGGGGCGGCTATGGCTACACCTTC
CASRDVGGGYGYTF
>TRBJ2-7|TRBD1|.|TRBV6-1
TGTGCCAGCAGTAAAGGACAGGGTACGGGAGAGCAGTACTTC
CASSKGQGTGEQYF
>TRBJ2-2|.|once|TRBV4-2
TGTGCCAGCAGCCAAGGATTCCAGGCGAACACCGGGGAGCTGTTTTTT
CASSQGFQANTGELFF
>TRBJ1-5|.|.|TRBV30
TGTGCCTGGAGTGTAGCAGGGGTATACAATCAGCCCCAGCATTTT
CAWSVAGVYNQPQHF
>TRBJ1-5|.|.|TRBV30
TGTGCCTGGAGTACAAGCACAGGAGAGAACAAACCTAGCAATCAGCCCCAGCATTTT
CAWSTSTGENKPSNQPQHF
>TRBJ2-1|.|.|TRBV5-1
TGCGCCAGCAGCCCGGGGACGTACCAATCTGGGGAGCAGTTCTTC
CASSPGTYQSGEQFF
>TRBJ1-1|.|.|TRBV24-1
TGTGCCACCAGTGGGCAGAACACTGAAGCTTTCTTT
CATSGQNTEAFF
>TRBJ1-5|.|.|TRBV19
TGTGCCAGTAGTAGTACAAGGAGCAATCAGCCCCAGCATTTT
CASSSTRSNQPQHF
>TRBJ1-5|TRBD1|.|TRBV7-6
TGTGCCAGCAGCTTAGCGTCAGGGGGCGCATACAATCAGCCCCAGCATTTT
CASSLASGGAYNQPQHF
>TRBJ2-3|.|once|TRBV5-6
TGTGCCAGCAGCTTGAGGATGGGCACAGATACGCAGTATTTT
CASSLRMGTDTQYF
>TRBJ1-2|.|.|TRBV6-5
TGTGCCAGCAGTTCGTGGACAGCCTATGGCTACACCTTC
CASSSWTAYGYTF
>TRBJ2-7|.|.|TRBV29-1
TGCAGCGTTGGTCCTCGGGGTCCCTACGAGCAGTACTTC
CSVGPRGPYEQYF
>TRBJ2-3|TRBD2|.|TRBV4-3
TGCGCCAGCAGCCCGGGAGGGCGGGGGGCGACAGATACGCAGTATTTT
CASSPGGRGATDTQYF
>TRBJ2-6|.|.|TRBV5-1
TGCGCCAGCAGCATACAGGGTATGTCGAGCTCTGGGGCCAACGTCCTGACTTTC
CASSIQGMSSSGANVLTF
>TRBJ1-5|TRBD1|.|TRBV6-1
TGTGCCAGCAGTGACAGGGGGCGAGGAAATCAGCCCCAGCATTTT
CASSDRGRGNQPQHF
>TRBJ1-3|.|.|TRBV19
TGTGCCAGTAATGGGGGAACTGGAAACACCATATATTTT
CASNGGTGNTIYF
>TRBJ1-2|TRBD1|.|TRBV3-1/TRBV3-2
TGTGCCAGCAGCCAAGAGCGGCAGGGGGCGCCTGGCTACACCTTC
CASSQERQGAPGYTF
>TRBJ2-1|.|.|TRBV3-1/TRBV3-2
TGTGCCAGCAGCCTCCTCCGACGGGTCGGGTACAATGAGCAGTTCTTC
CASSLLRRVGYNEQFF
>TRBJ2-3|.|.|TRBV9
TGTGCCAGCAGCGTAGCTGGGGGACTCACAGATACGCAGTATTTT
CASSVAGGLTDTQYF
>TRBJ1-3|.|.|TRBV14
TGTGCCAGCAGCCCCGCAGGGGCTGGAAACACCATATATTTT
CASSPAGAGNTIYF
>TRBJ2-5|.|.|TRBV14
TGTGCCAGCAGCCAAGAGTTGGTCAGCGAAGAGACCCAGTACTTC
CASSQELVSEETQYF
>TRBJ1-1|.|.|TRBV5-4
TGTGCCAGCAGCCCAAAAACGGGGTATAGTACTTTCTTT
CASSPKTGYSTFF
>TRBJ1-1|TRBD1|.|TRBV12-3/TRBV12-4
TGTGCCAGCAGTGCCCGGGACAGGGGGTTGGCTTTCTTT
CASSARDRGLAFF
>TRBJ1-1|.|.|TRBV9
TGTGCCAGCAGCGTTGAGGCCTACACTGAAGCTTTCTTT
CASSVEAYTEAFF
>TRBJ2-2|.|few|TRBV5-1
TGCGCCAGCACATCCCGGGACCCTCTCCTTATGGAGCTGTTTTTT
CASTSRDPLLMELFF
>TRBJ1-5|.|.|TRBV7-2
TGTGCCAGCAGCCTAGGGGACAATCAGCCCCAGCATTTT
CASSLGDNQPQHF
>TRBJ1-1|.|.|TRBV5-1
TGCGCCAGCAGCCCCGAGGGCGAGAGAGCTTTCTTT
CASSPEGERAFF
>TRBJ1-5|.|.|TRBV4-1
TGCGCCAGCAGCCCAGGACAGTCATATAGCAATCAGCCCCAGCATTTT
CASSPGQSYSNQPQHF
>TRBJ2-6|.|.|TRBV5-1
TGCGCCAGCGCCGGGGTAGTCTCTGGGGCCAACGTCCTGACTTTC
CASAGVVSGANVLTF
>TRBJ1-1|.|.|TRBV14
TGTGCCAGCAGCTCACAGGGTGGGACTGAAGCTTTCTTT
CASSSQGGTEAFF
>TRBJ1-2|TRBD1|once|TRBV2
TGTGCCAGCAGTCTTATACAGGGGGCTGGGTCTGGCTACACCTTC
CASSLIQGAGSGYTF
>TRBJ2-1|.|.|TRBV19
TGTGCCAGTAGTATCTGGGAGCGGACCTCCAATGAGCAGTTCTTC
CASSIWERTSNEQFF
>TRBJ2-2|.|.|TRBV7-8
TGTGCCAGCAGCTTGGCAGCTCCTGGGATCACCGGGGAGCTGTTTTTT
CASSLAAPGITGELFF
>TRBJ1-2|.|.|TRBV18
TGTGCCAGCTCACCCGAAGGCAGCAACTATGGCTACACCTTC
CASSPEGSNYGYTF
>TRBJ2-3|.|.|TRBV10-1
TGCGCCAGCAGTGAGGGATGGGGTCGCACAGATACGCAGTATTTT
CASSEGWGRTDTQYF
>TRBJ1-3|.|.|TRBV7-9
TGTGCCAGCAGCTTAGTAGGCGGTGGAAACACCATATATTTT
CASSLVGGGNTIYF
>TRBJ1-2|TRBD1|.|TRBV9
TGTGCCAGCAGCGTACCCATCCCCGGGACAGAACCAACTGGCTATGGCTACACCTTC
CASSVPIPGTEPTGYGYTF
>TRBJ1-3|.|.|TRBV29-1
TGCAGCGCGGGCCTCTCTGGAAACACCATATATTTT
CSAGLSGNTIYF
>TRBJ1-2|.|.|TRBV6-5
TGTGCCAGCAGTCTAGGGCCCTCCTCTAACTATGGCTACACCTTC
CASSLGPSSNYGYTF
>TRBJ1-1|TRBD1|.|TRBV7-2
TGTGCCAGCAGCGTTCAGGGGGTTGGCACTGAAGCTTTCTTT
CASSVQGVGTEAFF
>TRBJ1-6|TRBD1|.|TRBV4-2
TGTGCCAGCAGCCAAACCGGGACAGGGGGCCCACCCCTCCACTTT
CASSQTGTGGPPLHF
>TRBJ2-2|TRBD2|.|TRBV10-3
TGTGCCATCCCCGGAGGCGGGGGGAGCAACACCGGGGAGCTGTTTTTT
CAIPGGGGSNTGELFF
>TRBJ1-1|.|.|TRBV11-3
TGTGCCAGCAGCTACACCTTAGGCACTGAAGCTTTCTTT
CASSYTLGTEAFF
>TRBJ2-3|TRBD2|.|TRBV9
TGTGCCAGCAGCGTCACTAGCGGGGGCACAGATACGCAGTATTTT
CASSVTSGGTDTQYF
>TRBJ2-2|TRBD1|.|TRBV10-1
TGCGCCAGCGGGACAGGGGACGACACCGGGGAGCTGTTTTTT
CASGTGDDTGELFF
>TRBJ1-2|.|.|TRBV12-5
TGTGCTAGTGGTTTCCTTTACTTCTATGGCTACACCTTC
CASGFLYFYGYTF
>TRBJ1-2|.|.|TRBV2
TGTGCCAGCACTGGGGCAGGAACCAACTATGGCTACACCTTC
CASTGAGTNYGYTF
>TRBJ1-1|.|.|TRBV27
TGTGCCAGCAGTTTATCGATGGTAGCGAGGGGCACTGAAGCTTTCTTT
CASSLSMVARGTEAFF